This T cell receptor (beta chain) is from a study of monozygotic twins with inflammatory bowel disease. For each CDR3 protein, TCRdb gives one entry from its re-call of the 5' RACE reads, without DNA. The sample totals 200,000 to 250,000 distinct CDR3 sequences; its top ten clones hold 1.5% to 2%. From germline, CDR1 is MNHEY and CDR2 SVGAGI. CDR3 length: 13 residues. The rearrangement links TRBV6-5 to TRBJ1-2. This sequence originates from a human donor with ulcerative colitis or Crohn's disease, or a healthy co-twin of an affected twin (not recorded which). The source material was blood. Here the CDR3 reads CASSRGSNYGYTF.